A single sample is the source of the 3 T cell receptor beta chains below, sequenced in a study of T-cell memory formation after mild COVID-19. TCRdb redid the calling of the 5' RACE reads with MiXCR, one entry per CDR3 protein. Found here are just under 550,000 distinct CDR3 sequences, roughly 22% of them singletons; the top ten hold around 12%. Sequenced: PBMCs or a T cell subset sorted from them (not recorded which). These receptors all stem from an adult woman who had mild COVID-19 (a few samples of this study predate the infection). Cell type and time point are not known.

V gene TRBV5-1 combines with J gene TRBJ2-7, with D perhaps TRBD2 (5 bases). Germline values: CDR1 SGHRS, CDR2 YFSETQ. The CDR3 is 13 residues long. The V gene lost 5 bases and the J gene lost 3 bases, with 12 bases spanning the gap. CDR3 DNA sequence: TGCGCCAGCAGTACCCCCGGGGTCTACGAGCAGTACTTC. Its translation: CASSTPGVYEQYF.

This clonotype was counted ten times or more. J is TRBJ1-1 and V is TRBV6-2 or TRBV6-3; D is ambiguous. The germline V gene encodes CDR1 MNHEY and CDR2 SVGEGT. Trimming pared 4 bases from V and 0 bases from J, leaving 9 bases between. This CDR3 region has 14 residues. In nucleotides, the CDR3 is TGTGCCAGCAGTTTAGAGGGAATGAACACTGAAGCTTTCTTT. Protein: CASSLEGMNTEAFF.

This clonotype showed up many times. The J gene is TRBJ2-1, the V gene TRBV9, with D tentatively TRBD1 (6 bases). V gave up 0 bases and J gave up 4 bases, with 8 bases separating them. The CDR3 length is 14 residues. Germline V gene lookup returns CDR1 SGDLS and CDR2 YYNGEE. This CDR3 is CASSVGTEYNEQFF. The CDR3, as DNA: TGTGCCAGCAGCGTAGGGACAGAGTACAATGAGCAGTTCTTC. Supplemented by reference TRBV9 and TRBJ2-1, the full variable domain reads DSGVTQTPKHLITATGQRVTLRCSPRSGDLSVYWYQQSLDQGLQFLIQYYNGEERAKGNILERFSAQQFPDLHSELNLSSLELGDSALYFCASSVGTEYNEQFFGPGTRLTVL.